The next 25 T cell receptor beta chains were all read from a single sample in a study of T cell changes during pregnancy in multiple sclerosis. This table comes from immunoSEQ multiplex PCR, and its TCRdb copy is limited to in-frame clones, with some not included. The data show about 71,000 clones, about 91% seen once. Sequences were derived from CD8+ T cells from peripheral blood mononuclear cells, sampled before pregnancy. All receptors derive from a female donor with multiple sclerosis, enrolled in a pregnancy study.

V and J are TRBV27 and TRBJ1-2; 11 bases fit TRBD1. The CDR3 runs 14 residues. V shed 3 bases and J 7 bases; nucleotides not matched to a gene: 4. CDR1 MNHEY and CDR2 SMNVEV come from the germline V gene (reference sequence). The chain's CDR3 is CASSFGTGGSGYTF. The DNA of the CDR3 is TGTGCCAGCAGTTTTGGGACAGGGGGGAGTGGCTACACCTTC.

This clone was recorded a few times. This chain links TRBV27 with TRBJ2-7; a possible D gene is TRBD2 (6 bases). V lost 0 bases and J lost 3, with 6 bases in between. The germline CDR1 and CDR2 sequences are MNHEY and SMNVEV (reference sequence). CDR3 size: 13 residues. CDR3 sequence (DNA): TGTGCCAGCAGTTTATCGCGGGGCTACGAGCAGTACTTC. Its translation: CASSLSRGYEQYF.

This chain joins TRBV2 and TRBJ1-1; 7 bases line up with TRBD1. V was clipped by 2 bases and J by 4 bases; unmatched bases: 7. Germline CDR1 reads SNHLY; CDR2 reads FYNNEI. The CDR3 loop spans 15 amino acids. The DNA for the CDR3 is TGTGCCAGCAGTGAAAGGGGGCAGGGGCTCACTGAAGCTTTCTTT. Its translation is CASSERGQGLTEAFF.

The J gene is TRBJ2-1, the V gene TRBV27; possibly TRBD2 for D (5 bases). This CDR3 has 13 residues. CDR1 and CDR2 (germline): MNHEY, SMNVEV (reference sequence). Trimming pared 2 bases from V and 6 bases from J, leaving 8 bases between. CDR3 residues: CASSLTRGNEQFF. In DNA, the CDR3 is TGTGCCAGCAGTTTAACCCGGGGCAATGAGCAGTTCTTC.

The CDR3 sequence is CASSRETEAFF. The DNA for the CDR3 is TGTGCCAGCAGCCGTGAGACTGAAGCTTTCTTT. The genes are TRBV5-4 and TRBJ1-1; the D is unclear. V dropped 4 bases and J dropped 5 bases, with 6 bases sitting between them. Germline CDR1 reads SGHNT; CDR2 reads YYREEE (reference sequence). CDR3 length: 11 residues.

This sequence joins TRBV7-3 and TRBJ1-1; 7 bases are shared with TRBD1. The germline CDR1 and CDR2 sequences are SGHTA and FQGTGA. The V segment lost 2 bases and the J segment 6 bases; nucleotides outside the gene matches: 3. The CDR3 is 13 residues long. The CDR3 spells CASSLYQGAEAFF. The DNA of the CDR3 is TGTGCCAGCAGCTTATACCAGGGGGCTGAAGCTTTCTTT. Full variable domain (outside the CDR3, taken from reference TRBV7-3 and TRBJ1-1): GAGVSQTPSNKVTEKGKYVELRCDPISGHTALYWYRQSLGQGPEFLIYFQGTGAADDSGLPNDRFFAVRPEGSVSTLKIQRTERGDSAVYLCASSLYQGAEAFFGQGTRLTVV.

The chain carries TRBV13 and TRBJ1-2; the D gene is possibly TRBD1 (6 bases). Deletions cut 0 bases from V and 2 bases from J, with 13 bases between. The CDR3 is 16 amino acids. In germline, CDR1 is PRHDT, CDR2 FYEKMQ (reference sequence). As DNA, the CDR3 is TGTGCCAGCAGCTTAGGGGACAGACCGGGGAACTATGGCTACACCTTC. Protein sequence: CASSLGDRPGNYGYTF.

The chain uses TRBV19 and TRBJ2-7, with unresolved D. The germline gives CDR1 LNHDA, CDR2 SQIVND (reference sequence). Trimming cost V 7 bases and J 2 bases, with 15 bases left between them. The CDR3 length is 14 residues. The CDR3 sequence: CASTETPAAYEQYF. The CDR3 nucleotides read TGTGCCAGTACCGAGACACCTGCCGCCTACGAGCAGTACTTC.

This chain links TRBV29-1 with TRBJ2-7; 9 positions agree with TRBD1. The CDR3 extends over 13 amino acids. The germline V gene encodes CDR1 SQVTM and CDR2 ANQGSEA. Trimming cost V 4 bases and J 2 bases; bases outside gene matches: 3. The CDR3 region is CSVGTGEAYEQYF. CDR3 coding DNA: TGCAGCGTTGGGACAGGGGAAGCCTACGAGCAGTACTTC.

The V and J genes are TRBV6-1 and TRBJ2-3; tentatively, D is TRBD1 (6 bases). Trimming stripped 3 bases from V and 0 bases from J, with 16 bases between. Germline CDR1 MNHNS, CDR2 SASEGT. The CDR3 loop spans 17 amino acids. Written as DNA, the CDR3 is TGTGCCAGCAGTGATCTGGGCACAGGGATAAGCACAGATACGCAGTATTTT. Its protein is CASSDLGTGISTDTQYF.

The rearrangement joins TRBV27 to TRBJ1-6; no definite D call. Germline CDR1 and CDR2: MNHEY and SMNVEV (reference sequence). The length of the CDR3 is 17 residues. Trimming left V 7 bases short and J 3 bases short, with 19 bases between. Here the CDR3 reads CASTPLPWGDYNSPLHF. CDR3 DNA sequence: TGTGCCAGCACCCCCCTCCCATGGGGAGACTATAATTCACCCCTCCACTTT.

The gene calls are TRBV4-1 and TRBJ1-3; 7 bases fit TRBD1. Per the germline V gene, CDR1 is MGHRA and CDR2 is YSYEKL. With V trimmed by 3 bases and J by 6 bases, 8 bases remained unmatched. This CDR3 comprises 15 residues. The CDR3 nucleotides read TGCGCCAGCAGCCACAAACAGGGGCTCGAAAACACCATATATTTT. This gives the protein CASSHKQGLENTIYF.

The CDR3 region has the DNA TGTGCCTGGGGCGGGGCGTCCTACGAGCAGTACTTC. Translated: CAWGGASYEQYF. J is TRBJ2-7 and V is TRBV30; a possible D gene is TRBD2 (6 bases). This CDR3 region has 12 residues. V was pared by 5 bases and J by 1 base, with 9 bases between. Germline loops: CDR1 GTSNPN, CDR2 SVGIG (reference sequence).

The CDR3 DNA sequence: TGTGCCAGCAGCTTAAATGGAGGGTCGGTCTATGGCTACACCTTC. This sequence encodes CASSLNGGSVYGYTF. The rearrangement links TRBV7-3 to TRBJ1-2; D call uncertain. The CDR3 extends over 15 amino acids. Germline CDR1 reads SGHTA; CDR2 reads FQGTGA. V was shortened by 1 base and J by 4 bases, with 13 bases between the two germline ends.

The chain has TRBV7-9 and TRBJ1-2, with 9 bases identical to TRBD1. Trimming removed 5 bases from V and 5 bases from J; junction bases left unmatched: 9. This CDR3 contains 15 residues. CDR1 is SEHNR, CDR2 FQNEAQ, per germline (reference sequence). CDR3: CASSPGTGNMYGYTF. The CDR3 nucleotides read TGTGCCAGCAGCCCAGGGACAGGGAATATGTATGGCTACACCTTC.

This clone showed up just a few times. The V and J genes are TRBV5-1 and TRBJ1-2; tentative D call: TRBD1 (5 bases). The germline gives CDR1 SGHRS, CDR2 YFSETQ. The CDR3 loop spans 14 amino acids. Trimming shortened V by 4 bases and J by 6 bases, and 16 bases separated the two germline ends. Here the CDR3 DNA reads TGCGCCAGCAGCCGCGCTACAGGAGTCGATGGCTACACCTTC. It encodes CASSRATGVDGYTF.

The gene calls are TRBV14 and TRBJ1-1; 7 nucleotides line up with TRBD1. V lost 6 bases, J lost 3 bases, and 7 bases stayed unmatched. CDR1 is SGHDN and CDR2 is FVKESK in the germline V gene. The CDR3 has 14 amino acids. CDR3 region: CASSFLGGHTEAFF. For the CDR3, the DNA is TGTGCCAGCAGTTTTCTAGGGGGCCACACTGAAGCTTTCTTT.

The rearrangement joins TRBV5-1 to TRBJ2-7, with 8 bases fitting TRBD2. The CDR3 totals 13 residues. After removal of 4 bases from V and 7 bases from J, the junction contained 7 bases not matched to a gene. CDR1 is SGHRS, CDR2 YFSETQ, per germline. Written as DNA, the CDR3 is TGCGCCAGCAGCCGGGGGGGAGCTGGAGAGCAGTACTTC. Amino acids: CASSRGGAGEQYF. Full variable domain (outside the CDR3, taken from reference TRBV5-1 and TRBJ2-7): KAGVTQTPRYLIKTRGQQVTLSCSPISGHRSVSWYQQTPGQGLQFLFEYFSETQRNKGNFPGRFSGRQFSNSRSEMNVSTLELGDSALYLCASSRGGAGEQYFGPGTRLTVT.

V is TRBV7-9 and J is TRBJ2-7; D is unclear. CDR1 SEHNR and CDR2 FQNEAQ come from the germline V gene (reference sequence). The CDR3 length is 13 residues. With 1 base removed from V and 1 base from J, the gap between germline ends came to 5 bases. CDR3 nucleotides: TGTGCCAGCAGCTTAGTTCATTCCTACGAGCAGTACTTC. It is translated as CASSLVHSYEQYF.

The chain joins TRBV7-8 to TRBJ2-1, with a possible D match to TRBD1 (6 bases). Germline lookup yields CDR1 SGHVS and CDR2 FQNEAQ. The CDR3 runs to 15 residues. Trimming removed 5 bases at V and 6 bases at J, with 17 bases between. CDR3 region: CASSVPGHRGNEQFF. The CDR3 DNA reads TGTGCCAGCAGCGTACCGGGACATCGGGGCAATGAGCAGTTCTTC.

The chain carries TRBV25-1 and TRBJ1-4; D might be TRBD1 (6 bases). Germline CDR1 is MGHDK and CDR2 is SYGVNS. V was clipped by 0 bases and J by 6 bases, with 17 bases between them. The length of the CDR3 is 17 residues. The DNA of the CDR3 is TGTGCCAGCAGTGAATACTTTTCGAACAGGGCGCATGAAAAACTGTTTTTT. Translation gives CASSEYFSNRAHEKLFF. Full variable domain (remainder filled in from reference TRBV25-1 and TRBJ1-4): EADIYQTPRYLVIGTGKKITLECSQTMGHDKMYWYQQDPGMELHLIHYSYGVNSTEKGDLSSESTVSRIRTEHFPLTLESARPSHTSQYLCASSEYFSNRAHEKLFFGSGTQLSVL.

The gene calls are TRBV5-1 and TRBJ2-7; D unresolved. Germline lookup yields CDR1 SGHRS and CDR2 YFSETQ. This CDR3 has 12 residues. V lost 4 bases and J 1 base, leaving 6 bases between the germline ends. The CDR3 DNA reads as TGCGCCAGCAGCCCCCCTTCCTACGAGCAGTACTTC. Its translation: CASSPPSYEQYF.

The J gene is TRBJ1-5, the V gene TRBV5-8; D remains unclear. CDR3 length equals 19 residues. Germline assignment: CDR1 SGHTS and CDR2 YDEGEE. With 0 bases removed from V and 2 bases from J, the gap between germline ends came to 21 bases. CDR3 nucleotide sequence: TGTGCCAGCAGCTTGGTAGGAGTCCGGGATTTTTTGGGCAATCAGCCCCAGCATTTT. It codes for CASSLVGVRDFLGNQPQHF.

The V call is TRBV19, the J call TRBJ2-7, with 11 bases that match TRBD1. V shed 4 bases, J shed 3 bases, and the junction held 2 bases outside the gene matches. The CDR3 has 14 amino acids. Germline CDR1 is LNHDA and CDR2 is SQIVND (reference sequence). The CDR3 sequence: CASSTGQGDYEQYF. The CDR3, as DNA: TGTGCCAGTAGTACGGGACAGGGGGACTACGAGCAGTACTTC.

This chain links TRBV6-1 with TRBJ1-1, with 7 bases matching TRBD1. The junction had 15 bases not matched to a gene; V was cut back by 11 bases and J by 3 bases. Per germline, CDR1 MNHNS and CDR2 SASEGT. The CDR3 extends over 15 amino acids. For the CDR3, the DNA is TGTGCCGCATTTCTTAACAGGGGCGTGTACACTGAAGCTTTCTTT. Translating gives CAAFLNRGVYTEAFF.